This T cell receptor (beta chain) came from a study of tumor and adjacent non-tumor tissue in lung cancer. Whole-study context: Patients comprised about eleven adenocarcinoma, a couple of squamous cell carcinoma and 1 small cell lung cancer. The patients, around 10 men and roughly 5 women, were about 30 to 85 with stage I to III disease. Overall study findings and caveats: Top 100 clones took a larger repertoire share in normal lung. Tumor tissue had significantly higher TCR diversity than normal lung.

For this clonotype: What it recognizes is unknown.

The germline gives CDR1 PRHDT, CDR2 FYEKMQ (reference sequence). V gave up 8 bases and J gave up 5 bases, with 13 bases separating them. The CDR3 is made up of 13 amino acids. RNA was extracted from bulk tissue without any cell sorting. More than 3 cm separated this lung sample from the edge of the tumor. TCRbeta libraries were built with three rounds of nested PCR, modified from ARM-PCR. TCRdb ran MiXCR on the multiplex PCR reads and lists one entry per CDR3 protein. The repertoire consists of about 98,000 distinct CDR3 sequences, with 80% occurring once and the leading ten covering roughly 29%. The genes are TRBV13 and TRBJ2-1; D might be TRBD2 (6 bases). The clonotype was recovered from a man aged 55 to 70 with small cell lung cancer. The specimen sequenced was distant non-tumor lung tissue. CDR3 amino acids: CASCSGGNNEQFF. CDR3 DNA sequence: TGTGCCAGCTGCTCAGGCGGGAACAATGAGCAGTTCTTC.